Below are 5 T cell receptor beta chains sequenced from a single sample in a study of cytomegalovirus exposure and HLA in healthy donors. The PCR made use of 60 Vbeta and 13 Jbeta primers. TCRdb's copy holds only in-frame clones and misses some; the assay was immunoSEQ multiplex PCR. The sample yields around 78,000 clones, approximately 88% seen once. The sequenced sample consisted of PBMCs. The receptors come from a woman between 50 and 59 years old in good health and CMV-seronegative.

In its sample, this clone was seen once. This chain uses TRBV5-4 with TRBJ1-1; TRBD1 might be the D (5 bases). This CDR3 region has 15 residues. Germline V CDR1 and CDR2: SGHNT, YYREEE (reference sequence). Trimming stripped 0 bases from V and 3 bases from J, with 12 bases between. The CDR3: CASSLGGVSDTEAFF. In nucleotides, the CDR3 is TGTGCCAGCAGCTTGGGGGGGGTGAGCGACACTGAAGCTTTCTTT. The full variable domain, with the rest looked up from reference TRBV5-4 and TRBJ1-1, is ETGVTQSPTHLIKTRGQQVTLRCSSQSGHNTVSWYQQALGQGPQFIFQYYREEENGRGNFPPRFSGLQFPNYSSELNVNALELDDSALYLCASSLGGVSDTEAFFGQGTRLTVV.

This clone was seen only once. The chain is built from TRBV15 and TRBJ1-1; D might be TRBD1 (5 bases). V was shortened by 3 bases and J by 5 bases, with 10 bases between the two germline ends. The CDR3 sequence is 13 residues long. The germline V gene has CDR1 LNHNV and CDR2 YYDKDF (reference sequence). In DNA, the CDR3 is TGTGCCACCAGCAGCGGGGGGGGGACTGAAGCTTTCTTT. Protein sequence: CATSSGGGTEAFF.

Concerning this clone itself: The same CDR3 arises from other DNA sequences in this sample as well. CDR3 nucleotide sequence: TGTGCCAGCAAGCCCTGGCAACAGAGTGGCGGGGAGCTGTTTTTT. It is translated as CASKPWQQSGGELFF. This chain connects TRBV6-1 to TRBJ2-2, with unresolved D. Germline CDR1 is MNHNS and CDR2 is SASEGT. The CDR3 extends over 15 amino acids. Deletions cut 7 bases from V and 7 bases from J, with 19 bases between.

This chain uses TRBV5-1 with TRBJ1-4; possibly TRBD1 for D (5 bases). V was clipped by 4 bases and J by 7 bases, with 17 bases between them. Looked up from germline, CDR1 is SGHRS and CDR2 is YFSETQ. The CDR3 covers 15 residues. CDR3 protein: CASSPTTASPEKLFF. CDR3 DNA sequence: TGCGCCAGCAGCCCCACGACAGCCAGCCCTGAAAAACTGTTTTTT.

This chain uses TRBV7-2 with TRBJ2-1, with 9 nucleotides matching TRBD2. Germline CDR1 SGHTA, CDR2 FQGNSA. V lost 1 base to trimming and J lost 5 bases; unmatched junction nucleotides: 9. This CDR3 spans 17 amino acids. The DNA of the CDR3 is TGTGCCAGCAGCTTAGGGTACCTAGCGGGGTATAACAATGAGCAGTTCTTC. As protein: CASSLGYLAGYNNEQFF. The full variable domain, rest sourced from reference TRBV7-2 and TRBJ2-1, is GAGVSQSPSNKVTEKGKDVELRCDPISGHTALYWYRQSLGQGLEFLIYFQGNSAPDKSGLPSDRFSAERTGGSVSTLTIQRTQQEDSAVYLCASSLGYLAGYNNEQFFGPGTRLTVL.